The sequence of this T cell receptor (beta chain) was determined in a study of low-dose radiotherapy and immunotherapy resistance in tumors (dated by TCRdb to between 2021 and 2023). The study in broad terms: Patients in Cohort 1 were given 0.5 Gy per fraction every 2 weeks, and the prescribed total PTV dose was 6.5 Gy. The trial did not randomize participants into treatment groups. For Cohort 2, the dose was 1 Gy per fraction given every two weeks, adding up to 13 Gy in total across 26 weeks. Nivolumab and ipilimumab were both given intravenously, with nivolumab at a 240 mg flat dose every two weeks and ipilimumab at 1 mg/kg every six weeks. Every two weeks, patients got intravenous cyclophosphamide at 200 mg/m2, given one day ahead of each radiation and immunotherapy administration. The translational analysis covered eight patients: three from the first dose cohort and the first five from the second dose cohort. Aspirin 300 mg was taken orally once daily by patients for four cycles, starting on cycle 1 day 1.

The donors took part in RACIN, a single-arm, phase I, dose-escalation trial that combined nivolumab, ipilimumab, aspirin, low-dose cyclophosphamide and low-dose radiotherapy. Patients with advanced, TIL-negative solid tumors were considered eligible. Germline trimming: 6 bases from V, 5 bases from J; junction bases outside gene matches: 9. CDR1 and CDR2, per the germline V gene (reference sequence), are LGHDT and YNNKEL. Taken from cysteine to phenylalanine, the CDR3 has 14 residues. Only CDR3 DNA remains: 42 bases, in frame from the first base. First-strand cDNA was synthesized using Superscript III and a set of TRAV- and TRBV-specific primers, so that both TCRalpha and TCRbeta chains were covered. TCRs were amplified with Phusion for roughly 19 PCR cycles, with a constant-region primer paired with the adapter attached to the V primers. The isolated mRNA was amplified using the MessageAmp II aRNA Amplification Kit, with in vitro transcription performed for about 15 hours at 37 degrees C. The Dynabeads mRNA DIRECT Purification Kit was used to isolate mRNA for TCR sequencing. Indexed Illumina adapters were added in a second Phusion PCR of about 27 cycles, after which AMPure XP beads were used to purify the products. In the authors' own workflow: Using custom Perl scripts, TCR sequences that encoded the same protein were pooled, out-of-frame sequences were dropped, and the abundance of each clonotype was calculated. Any TCR sequence backed by just one read was left out of the analysis. The metrics used to describe the repertoires included Shannon entropy, Gini index, clonality, richness, and the frequency of TCRs shared between repertoires. The public reads were run again by TCRdb, first through fastp at Q25 and then through MiXCR, and only productive beta chains were kept. Each CDR3 protein gets just one entry, which takes the most common genes and DNA from the rows behind it. What appears here as the V and J calls and clone size reflects TCRdb's work, not the paper's. The sample profile shows roughly 11,000 distinct CDR3 sequences; less than 60% of them were found once. In total, the top ten clones hold roughly 8% of the sample.

This clonotype turned up a few times. Its antigen remains undetermined. It has no much larger one-base neighbor in the sample; base qualities were not kept. The clonotype comes from a human donor with advanced metastatic prostate, ovarian, gallbladder or colorectal cancer (not recorded which). This table probably holds off-target reads from a library built for another chain. The rearranged chain carries TRBV3-1 and TRBJ1-2; TRBD1 matches 7 bases in the middle. CDR3 protein: CASSPGTVTYGYTF. The DNA sequence follows: TGTGCCAGCAGTCCCGGGACAGTGACTTATGGCTACACCTTC.